The 32 T cell receptor beta chains presented below share a single source sample, sequenced in a study of response to subunit inactivated influenza vaccine. TCRdb re-called the RT-PCR reads with MiXCR, one entry per CDR3 protein. The repertoire holds some 480,000 distinct CDR3 sequences, with 9.5% to 12% as singletons. The specimen was PBMCs from blood, collected 35 to 45 days after vaccination. These receptors came from a middle-aged man who received an inactivated influenza vaccine.

To note about this clonotype: The junction does not match germline at one end; this may be a read error. This chain joins TRBV5-1 and TRBJ2-1; D is unresolved. This CDR3 is built from 15 residues. The germline V gene encodes CDR1 SGHRS and CDR2 YFSETQ. CDR3 coding DNA: TGCGCCAACAGCTTGGCCACGGGCTCCTACAATGAGCAGTTCTTC. Translated: CANSLATGSYNEQFF. The full variable domain, its missing parts supplied by reference TRBV5-1 and TRBJ2-1, is KAGVTQTPRYLIKTRGQQVTLSCSPISGHRSVSWYQQTPGQGLQFLFEYFSETQRNKGNFPGRFSGRQFSNSRSEMNVSTLELGDSALYLCANSLATGSYNEQFFGPGTRLTVL.

This clonotype was counted at least ten times. Germline is not matched at one junction end, which may reflect a read error. The rearrangement links TRBV12-3 or TRBV12-4 to TRBJ2-7; D gene ambiguous. CDR3 length equals 12 residues. CDR3 bases: TGTGCCAGCAGCTTAGCAGACTACGAGCAGTACTTC. This translates into CASSLADYEQYF.

This clonotype has ten or more counts. The rearrangement joins TRBV20-1 to TRBJ2-2; 10 bases match TRBD2. Germline CDR1 reads DFQATT; CDR2 reads SNEGSKA (reference sequence). V lost 6 bases to trimming and J lost 4 bases; unmatched junction nucleotides: 8. There are 15 residues in the CDR3. CDR3 DNA: TGCAGTGCAACGAGCGGGAGGGTGACCACCGGGGAGCTGTTTTTT. Translation gives CSATSGRVTTGELFF.

This rearrangement joins TRBV4-3 to TRBJ2-1; a weak D match, TRBD1 (5 bases). The CDR3 has 14 amino acids. V was pared by 2 bases and J by 10 bases, with 15 bases between. Germline V gene lookup returns CDR1 LGHNA and CDR2 YSLEER. CDR3 bases: TGCGCCAGCAGCCAATACGAAACAGGAGCCGAGCAGTTCTTC. As protein: CASSQYETGAEQFF.

This clonotype showed up just a few times. This chain uses TRBV7-2 with TRBJ1-1; 7 bases fit TRBD1. The CDR3 spans 14 residues. V was pared by 8 bases and J by 4 bases, with 10 bases of the junction left unmatched. Germline CDR1 SGHTA, CDR2 FQGNSA. The CDR3: CASQRVPGGTEAFF. In DNA form, the CDR3 reads TGTGCCAGCCAAAGAGTTCCAGGGGGCACTGAAGCTTTCTTT.

The chain couples TRBV18 to TRBJ2-5; no clear D. Germline V gene data show CDR1 as KGHSH and CDR2 as LQKENI. V was clipped by 6 bases and J by 2 bases, with 4 bases between them. The CDR3 extends over 11 amino acids. For the CDR3, the DNA is TGTGCCAGCTCTAAACAAGAGACCCAGTACTTC. It is translated as CASSKQETQYF. The full variable domain, completed using reference TRBV18 and TRBJ2-5, is NAGVMQNPRHLVRRRGQEARLRCSPMKGHSHVYWYRQLPEEGLKFMVYLQKENIIDESGMPKERFSAEFPKEGPSILRIQQVVRGDSAAYFCASSKQETQYFGPGTRLLVL.

There are many counts of this clonotype. V usage is TRBV7-9 and J usage is TRBJ2-1; the match to TRBD1 covers 10 bases. Trimming at V came to 1 base and at J to 8 bases, leaving 5 bases not matched to a gene. Germline CDR1 SEHNR, CDR2 FQNEAQ (reference sequence). The CDR3 loop spans 15 amino acids. The CDR3 nucleotides are TGTGCCAGCAGCTTAGTGCGGGACAGGGGTCATGAGCAGTTCTTC. This translates into CASSLVRDRGHEQFF.

This clonotype showed up just a few times. The CDR3 DNA follows: TGTGCCAGCAGCTTGTATTTCTACGCGAACACTGAAGCTTTCTTT. This sequence encodes CASSLYFYANTEAFF. The chain links TRBV5-6 to TRBJ1-1, with unresolved D. Trimming stripped 1 base from V and 1 base from J, with 11 bases between. The CDR3 is made up of 15 amino acids. Germline-derived CDR1 and CDR2 are SGHDT and YYEEEE.

There are a few counts of this clonotype. The V call is TRBV12-3 or TRBV12-4, the J call TRBJ2-3, with a weak D call TRBD1 (6 bases). V was trimmed by 6 bases and J by 6 bases, leaving 19 bases between them. CDR3 length: 15 residues. CDR3 loop: CASRDRIFLADTQYF. In DNA, the CDR3 is TGTGCCAGCAGAGACAGGATCTTTTTAGCGGATACGCAGTATTTT.

This clonotype turned up a few times. The V call is TRBV20-1, the J call TRBJ2-4; 13 positions agree with TRBD2. The CDR3 is made up of 18 amino acids. The germline V gene has CDR1 DFQATT and CDR2 SNEGSKA (reference sequence). Losses at the gene ends were 6 bases for V and 1 base for J; bases not matched to a gene: 12. CDR3 region: CSAAAGLAGARAKNIQYF. As DNA, the CDR3 is TGCAGTGCGGCCGCCGGACTAGCGGGAGCTCGGGCCAAAAACATTCAGTACTTC.

This clonotype has only a few counts. This chain links TRBV28 with TRBJ2-1, with 10 nucleotides matching TRBD2. The V gene's germline CDR1 is MDHEN and CDR2 SYDVKM. The CDR3 contains 17 residues. Germline trimming cut 5 bases from V and 3 bases from J; bases unmatched to any gene: 10. This CDR3 is CASSPPRTSGRYNEQFF. The CDR3 DNA is TGTGCCAGCAGTCCTCCCCGGACTAGCGGCCGCTACAATGAGCAGTTCTTC.

This clonotype appeared many times. The rearrangement joins TRBV10-3 to TRBJ2-3; no reliable D call. The CDR3 is 12 residues long. V lost 6 bases, J lost 3 bases, and 7 bases lay in between. Germline V lookup: CDR1 ENHRY, CDR2 SYGVKD. The DNA of the CDR3 is TGTGCCATCAGCCAAGAAACAGATACGCAGTATTTT. It yields the protein CAISQETDTQYF.

The gene calls are TRBV10-3 and TRBJ1-1; D unclear. Trimming stripped 0 bases from V and 5 bases from J, with 16 bases between. The CDR3 is made up of 16 amino acids. Germline V CDR1 and CDR2: ENHRY, SYGVKD. Here the CDR3 reads CAISESTNRGETEAFF. The CDR3 nucleotides are TGTGCCATCAGTGAGTCGACGAATCGCGGGGAGACTGAAGCTTTCTTT.

This clonotype came up a few times. The genes are TRBV12-3 or TRBV12-4 and TRBJ2-5; 8 nucleotides agree with TRBD2. Trimming removed 7 bases from V and 1 base from J; junction bases left unmatched: 2. This CDR3 is 13 amino acids long. In DNA form, the CDR3 reads TGTGCCAGCACTAGCGGGTTCCAAGAGACCCAGTACTTC. It yields the protein CASTSGFQETQYF.

The CDR3 loop is CATSDSRQGMSGRPQHF. Written as DNA, the CDR3 is TGTGCCACCAGTGATTCCCGACAGGGGATGAGTGGTCGGCCCCAGCATTTT. The chain combines TRBV24-1 with TRBJ1-5; 8 bases match TRBD1. The CDR3 covers 17 residues. V was pared by 2 bases and J by 9 bases, with 14 bases of the junction left unmatched. CDR1 is KGHDR, CDR2 SFDVKD, per germline.

This clonotype appeared a few times. This chain links TRBV7-6 with TRBJ2-2; perhaps TRBD2 as D (6 bases). The CDR3 runs to 15 residues. The V gene lost 5 bases and the J gene lost 7 bases, with 17 bases spanning the gap. From germline, CDR1 is SGHVS and CDR2 FNYEAQ. DNA of the CDR3: TGTGCCAGCAGCCCGGGACTGCTCGGTGGCGGGGAGCTGTTTTTT. Translating it yields CASSPGLLGGGELFF.

In regard to this clonotype: Being one base from a much bigger clone, this may be a read error. This chain uses TRBV12-3 or TRBV12-4 with TRBJ2-4, with D hard to call. CDR3 length equals 11 residues. The chain's CDR3 is CATSLGDIQYF. DNA of the CDR3: TGTGCCACCAGTTTAGGAGACATTCAGTACTTC.

The gene calls are TRBV6-4 and TRBJ1-1; no firm D call. The CDR3 is 18 amino acids. Germline CDR1 reads MRHNA; CDR2 reads SNTAGT. The germline V and J ends were trimmed by 5 bases and 4 bases, with 26 bases remaining between them. The CDR3 loop reads CASSHLSPSTARTTEAFF. In nucleotides, the CDR3 is TGTGCCAGCAGTCACCTCAGTCCTTCTACAGCACGAACCACTGAAGCTTTCTTT.

This clonotype turned up a few times. This chain joins TRBV29-1 and TRBJ1-2, with a weak D call TRBD1 (5 bases). This CDR3 contains 14 residues. Trimming pared 1 base from V and 2 bases from J, leaving 11 bases between. Germline CDR1 reads SQVTM; CDR2 reads ANQGSEA. CDR3 DNA: TGCAGCGTTGAAGTCTATGGGGGAAACTATGGCTACACCTTC. This sequence encodes CSVEVYGGNYGYTF.

There are many counts of this clonotype. The rearrangement uses TRBV12-3 or TRBV12-4 and TRBJ2-1; tentatively, D is TRBD1 or TRBD2 (5 bases each). Trimming cost V 5 bases and J 2 bases, with 7 bases left between them. The CDR3 runs 13 residues. CDR3 nucleotides: TGTGCCAGCAGTCCGGGACCCTACAATGAGCAGTTCTTC. Its translation is CASSPGPYNEQFF.

The chain carries TRBV24-1 and TRBJ1-5, with a tentative D call TRBD1 (5 bases). This CDR3 is 15 amino acids long. The germline V gene has CDR1 KGHDR and CDR2 SFDVKD. V lost 4 bases and J 0 bases, leaving 9 bases between the germline ends. CDR3 coding DNA: TGTGCCACCAGTGAAGGGGTCCATAGCAATCAGCCCCAGCATTTT. It translates to CATSEGVHSNQPQHF.

V usage is TRBV20-1 and J usage is TRBJ2-7; 13 bases line up with TRBD2. This CDR3 contains 14 residues. V dropped 1 base and J dropped 5; count of bases not matched to a gene: 2. Germline CDR1 reads DFQATT; CDR2 reads SNEGSKA (reference sequence). CDR3 in amino acids: CSARGTSGRDEQYF. In DNA, the CDR3 is TGCAGTGCTAGAGGGACTAGCGGGAGAGACGAGCAGTACTTC.

The chain links TRBV27 to TRBJ2-7, with D perhaps TRBD1 (6 bases). The CDR3 contains 14 residues. Germline V lookup: CDR1 MNHEY, CDR2 SMNVEV (reference sequence). V lost 3 bases and J 3 bases, leaving 12 bases between the germline ends. CDR3 loop: CASSFRRGFYEQYF. The CDR3 DNA reads as TGTGCCAGCAGTTTTCGCAGGGGATTCTACGAGCAGTACTTC.

This clonotype was seen only a few times. The chain links TRBV28 to TRBJ2-3, with D uncertain. V was trimmed by 3 bases and J by 0 bases, leaving 10 bases between them. Germline-derived CDR1 and CDR2 are MDHEN and SYDVKM. This CDR3 region has 15 residues. For the CDR3, the DNA is TGTGCCAGCAGTTTCGACGCGGCTAGCACAGATACGCAGTATTTT. Protein product: CASSFDAASTDTQYF.

This clonotype was seen more than once but under ten times. The rearrangement links TRBV12-3 or TRBV12-4 to TRBJ1-2; 7 nucleotides agree with TRBD1. This CDR3 is 14 amino acids long. Trimming took 3 bases from V and 5 from J; bases not matched to a gene: 6. In DNA, the CDR3 is TGTGCCAGCAGTTTCCGCCAGGGACAGTATGGCTACACCTTC. Protein sequence: CASSFRQGQYGYTF.

In regard to this clonotype: It may be a read error: a sequence one base away is much more abundant. Likely a read error: the CDR3 ends without its conserved phenylalanine or tryptophan. The CDR3 here is CASSLLAGKGIEQFS. CDR3 nucleotides: TGTGCCAGCAGTTTGTTGGCAGGGAAGGGGATTGAGCAGTTCTCC. The chain carries TRBV12-3 or TRBV12-4 and TRBJ2-1, with D perhaps TRBD1 (5 bases). V shed 3 bases and J shed 9 bases, with 18 bases lying between them. The CDR3 consists of 15 residues.

This clonotype has ten or more counts. The V gene is TRBV20-1, the J gene TRBJ2-2; D may be TRBD2 (5 bases). V gave up 3 bases and J gave up 0 bases, with 8 bases separating them. The CDR3 runs to 14 residues. The germline gives CDR1 DFQATT, CDR2 SNEGSKA (reference sequence). The CDR3: CSARDFSNTGELFF. CDR3 coding DNA: TGCAGTGCTAGGGACTTTTCGAACACCGGGGAGCTGTTTTTT.

This chain uses TRBV20-1 with TRBJ1-2; D gene unclear. Germline values: CDR1 DFQATT, CDR2 SNEGSKA (reference sequence). This CDR3 is built from 13 residues. DNA of the CDR3: TGCAGCGCAAGCAACCGGGCCGACTATGGCTACACCTTC. Translation gives CSASNRADYGYTF.

This clonotype was picked up many times. The chain joins TRBV20-1 to TRBJ1-1; possible D gene TRBD1, 5 bases. This CDR3 has 14 residues. V dropped 0 bases and J dropped 10 bases, with 18 bases sitting between them. Germline V lookup: CDR1 DFQATT, CDR2 SNEGSKA (reference sequence). CDR3 nucleotide sequence: TGCAGTGCTAGAGATTTTGCGCGGACACCGGCAGCTTTCTTT. Its translation is CSARDFARTPAAFF.

This clonotype has at least ten counts. The chain is built from TRBV5-6 and TRBJ2-7; D is perhaps TRBD1 (7 bases). Germline CDR1 is SGHDT and CDR2 is YYEEEE. CDR3 length equals 15 residues. Trimming left V 5 bases short and J 5 bases short, with 20 bases between. The CDR3 nucleotides are TGTGCCAGCAGTAGGGGACAGCCCCTAGCGAACGAGCAGTACTTC. Encoded protein: CASSRGQPLANEQYF.

This clonotype was observed at least ten times. The chain links TRBV29-1 to TRBJ2-7; the D gene is possibly TRBD1 (6 bases). Germline V lookup: CDR1 SQVTM, CDR2 ANQGSEA. CDR3 size: 13 residues. V dropped 4 bases and J dropped 6 bases, with 16 bases sitting between them. The CDR3 sequence is CSVGSHRTVEQYF. In nucleotides, the CDR3 is TGCAGCGTTGGATCCCACCGGACAGTCGAGCAGTACTTC.

This clonotype has a count of ten or more. This sequence joins TRBV20-1 and TRBJ1-2; no clear D. Germline V lookup: CDR1 DFQATT, CDR2 SNEGSKA (reference sequence). The CDR3 runs to 14 residues. V lost 6 bases to trimming and J lost 2 bases, with 16 bases between them. In DNA, the CDR3 is TGCAGTGCGAACGAGGGTGCCGCAAACTATGGCTACACCTTC. This codes for CSANEGAANYGYTF.